This T cell receptor (beta chain) was documented in a study of shared clonotypes between healthy human individuals. The table lists this clone with a count of one. Every subset had its genomic DNA shared out evenly among several immunoSEQ plates. Only in-frame clones appear in the TCRdb table, and some are missing; sequencing was by immunoSEQ multiplex PCR. The table shows over a million clones, with approximately 98.5% occurring only once. Trimming removed 5 bases from V and 2 bases from J, with 7 bases in between. The CDR3 covers 12 residues. CDR1 and CDR2 (germline): SGHAT, FQNNGV. The sequenced sample was naive CD4+ T cells sorted from blood. Noted subset: CD45RA+ positively selected. The TCR originated in a man aged 30-40 years in good health. This sequence joins TRBV11-2 and TRBJ2-7; no clear D gene. CDR3 DNA sequence: TGTGCCAGCAGCCGAACCACCTACGAGCAGTACTTC. Amino acid sequence: CASSRTTYEQYF.